The 10 T cell receptor beta chains reported below all come from one sample, sequenced in a study of shared clonotypes between healthy human individuals. Clones were sequenced by immunoSEQ multiplex PCR, and TCRdb holds only the in-frame ones, with some missing. Seen here are about 320,000 clones, roughly 87% observed once, and the top ten hold roughly 15%. The sequenced sample consisted of memory CD8+ T cells sorted from blood. Subset reported: CD45RO+ cells pooled with CCR7-negative TemRA cells. Receptors were obtained from a man younger than 30 in good health.

The chain is built from TRBV9 and TRBJ2-3, with D perhaps assigned TRBD1 or TRBD2 (5 bases each). Looked up from germline, CDR1 is SGDLS and CDR2 is YYNGEE. The CDR3 runs to 14 residues. The CDR3 region is CASSSGTEMDTQYF. CDR3 in DNA: TGTGCTTCCAGCAGTGGGACGGAGATGGATACGCAGTATTTT.

The chain carries TRBV27 and TRBJ2-7; 9 bases align to TRBD1. Germline lookup yields CDR1 MNHEY and CDR2 SMNVEV (reference sequence). The J segment lost 1 base and the V segment lost 11 bases, leaving 12 bases of the junction unmatched. The CDR3 is made up of 15 amino acids. CDR3 sequence: CASAGTGLRSYEQYF. The CDR3, as DNA: TGTGCCTCAGCCGGGACAGGGTTACGTTCCTACGAGCAGTACTTC.

The V and J genes are TRBV7-9 and TRBJ2-2; possibly TRBD1 or TRBD2 for D (5 bases each). The CDR3 totals 15 residues. The germline V gene encodes CDR1 SEHNR and CDR2 FQNEAQ (reference sequence). V dropped 4 bases and J dropped 2 bases, with 11 bases sitting between them. This CDR3 is CASSSRDDNTGELFF. CDR3 DNA: TGTGCCAGCAGCTCCCGGGACGATAACACCGGGGAGCTGTTTTTT. The full variable domain, completed using reference TRBV7-9 and TRBJ2-2, is DTGVSQNPRHKITKRGQNVTFRCDPISEHNRLYWYRQTLGQGPEFLTYFQNEAQLEKSRLLSDRFSAERPKGSFSTLEIQRTEQGDSAMYLCASSSRDDNTGELFFGEGSRLTVL.

This clone was found once. J is TRBJ2-1 and V is TRBV4-3; no reliable D call. CDR1 and CDR2 from the germline V gene are LGHNA and YSLEER. The CDR3 runs 14 residues. V was shortened by 1 base and J by 7 bases, with 11 bases between the two germline ends. CDR3 sequence: CASSQAPPLNEQFF. The CDR3 coding sequence is TGCGCCAGCAGCCAAGCCCCCCCTCTGAATGAGCAGTTCTTC.

The J gene is TRBJ2-7, the V gene TRBV7-9; no clear D gene. Trimming removed 5 bases from V and 3 bases from J, with 11 bases in between. Germline CDR1 reads SEHNR; CDR2 reads FQNEAQ (reference sequence). This CDR3 comprises 13 residues. CDR3 coding DNA: TGTGCCAGCAGCCCAGTGGATGGCTACGAGCAGTACTTC. As protein: CASSPVDGYEQYF.

To note about this clone: This same CDR3 is encoded by further DNA sequences in the sample. As DNA, the CDR3 is TGTGCCAGCAGCTTACAGGGCTACGAGCAGTACTTC. This codes for CASSLQGYEQYF. V gene TRBV27 combines with J gene TRBJ2-7; perhaps TRBD1 as D (6 bases). Looked up from germline, CDR1 is MNHEY and CDR2 is SMNVEV (reference sequence). Trimming cost V 6 bases and J 3 bases, with 9 bases left between them. The CDR3 consists of 12 residues.

The chain joins TRBV6-6 to TRBJ2-7; D ambiguous. Germline V CDR1 and CDR2: MNHNY, SVGAGI (reference sequence). The CDR3 extends over 14 amino acids. Trimming cost V 2 bases and J 6 bases, with 14 bases left between them. The CDR3 region is CASSYGWDSGEQYF. For the CDR3, the DNA is TGTGCCAGCAGTTACGGGTGGGATTCGGGCGAGCAGTACTTC.

This clone was detected once. Other DNA sequences of this sample code for an identical CDR3. The chain uses TRBV28 and TRBJ2-7; D not certain. The CDR3 spans 12 residues. V was clipped by 4 bases and J by 2 bases, with 6 bases between them. Looked up from germline, CDR1 is MDHEN and CDR2 is SYDVKM. The CDR3 here is CASSSPAYEQYF. The CDR3 bases are TGTGCCAGCAGTTCCCCAGCCTACGAGCAGTACTTC. Full variable domain (remainder filled in from reference TRBV28 and TRBJ2-7): DVKVTQSSRYLVKRTGEKVFLECVQDMDHENMFWYRQDPGLGLRLIYFSYDVKMKEKGDIPEGYSVSREKKERFSLILESASTNQTSMYLCASSSPAYEQYFGPGTRLTVT.

The count of this clone is one. The chain employs TRBV7-2 and TRBJ1-2; D is possibly TRBD1 (5 bases). The CDR3 contains 14 residues. Trimming removed 4 bases from V and 0 bases from J, with 9 bases in between. From germline, CDR1 is SGHTA and CDR2 FQGNSA. The DNA of the CDR3 is TGTGCCAGCAGCTGGACACCGTCTAACTATGGCTACACCTTC. Its protein is CASSWTPSNYGYTF.

The chain employs TRBV7-9 and TRBJ2-7, with TRBD2 matching 7 bases. There are 13 residues in the CDR3. V shed 5 bases and J 7 bases; nucleotides not matched to a gene: 8. Per germline, CDR1 SEHNR and CDR2 FQNEAQ (reference sequence). The CDR3 protein is CASSPRLAWEQYF. In DNA form, the CDR3 reads TGTGCCAGCAGCCCTCGACTAGCATGGGAGCAGTACTTC.